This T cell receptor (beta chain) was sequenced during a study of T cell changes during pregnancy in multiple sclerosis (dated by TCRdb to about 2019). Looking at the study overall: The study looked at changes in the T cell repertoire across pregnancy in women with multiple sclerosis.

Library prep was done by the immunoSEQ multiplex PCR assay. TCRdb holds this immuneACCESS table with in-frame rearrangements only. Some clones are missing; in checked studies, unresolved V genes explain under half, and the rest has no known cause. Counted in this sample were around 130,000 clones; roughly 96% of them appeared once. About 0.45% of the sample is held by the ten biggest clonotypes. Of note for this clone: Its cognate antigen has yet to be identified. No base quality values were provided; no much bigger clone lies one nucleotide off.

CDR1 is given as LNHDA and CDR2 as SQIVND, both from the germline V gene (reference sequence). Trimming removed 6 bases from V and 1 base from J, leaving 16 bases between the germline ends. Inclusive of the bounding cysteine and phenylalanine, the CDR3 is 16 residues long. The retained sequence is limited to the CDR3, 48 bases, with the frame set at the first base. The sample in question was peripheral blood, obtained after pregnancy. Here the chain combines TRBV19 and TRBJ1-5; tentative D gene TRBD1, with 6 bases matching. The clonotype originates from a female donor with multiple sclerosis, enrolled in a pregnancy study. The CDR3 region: CASRDGLGGSNQPQHF. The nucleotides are TGTGCCAGTAGGGATGGGTTAGGGGGAAGCAATCAGCCCCAGCATTTT. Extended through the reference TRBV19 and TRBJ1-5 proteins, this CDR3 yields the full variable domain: DGGITQSPKYLFRKEGQNVTLSCEQNLNHDAMYWYRQDPGQGLRLIYYSQIVNDFQKGDIAEGYSVSREKKESFPLTVTSAQKNPTAFYLCASRDGLGGSNQPQHFGDGTRLSIL.